This T cell receptor (beta chain) comes out of a study of cytomegalovirus exposure and HLA in healthy donors. Study-level information: Assignment to the Caucasian-associated ancestry cluster applied to approximately 79% of the approximately 420 genotyped donors.

It was with 60 Vbeta and 13 Jbeta primers that the PCR ran. Using immunoSEQ multiplex PCR, the repertoire was profiled, and TCRdb retains in-frame clones only, with some absent. Found here are roughly 150,000 clones, around 75% of them singletons; the top ten hold roughly 10%. Germline assignment: CDR1 SGHRS and CDR2 YFSETQ. Trimming at V came to 2 bases and at J to 0 bases, leaving 5 bases not matched to a gene. The length of the CDR3 is 15 residues. Sequenced material: PBMCs. This chain connects TRBV5-1 to TRBJ2-7; 7 positions match TRBD2. This receptor was taken from a young man in good health and CMV-seropositive. CDR3: CASSLWGGSSYEQYF. In DNA, the CDR3 is TGCGCCAGCAGCTTATGGGGGGGGAGCTCCTACGAGCAGTACTTC. Supplemented by reference TRBV5-1 and TRBJ2-7, the full variable domain reads KAGVTQTPRYLIKTRGQQVTLSCSPISGHRSVSWYQQTPGQGLQFLFEYFSETQRNKGNFPGRFSGRQFSNSRSEMNVSTLELGDSALYLCASSLWGGSSYEQYFGPGTRLTVT.